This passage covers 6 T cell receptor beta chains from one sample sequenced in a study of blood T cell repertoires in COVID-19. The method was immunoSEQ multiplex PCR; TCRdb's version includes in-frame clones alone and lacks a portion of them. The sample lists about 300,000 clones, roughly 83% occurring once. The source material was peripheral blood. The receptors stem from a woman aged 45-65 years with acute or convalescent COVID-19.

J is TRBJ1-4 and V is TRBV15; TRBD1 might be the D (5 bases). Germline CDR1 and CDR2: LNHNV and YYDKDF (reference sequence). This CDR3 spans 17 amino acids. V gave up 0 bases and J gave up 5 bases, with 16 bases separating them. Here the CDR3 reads CATSRDQRVGGNEKLFF. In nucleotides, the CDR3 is TGTGCCACCAGCAGAGATCAACGGGTCGGGGGGAATGAAAAACTGTTTTTT.

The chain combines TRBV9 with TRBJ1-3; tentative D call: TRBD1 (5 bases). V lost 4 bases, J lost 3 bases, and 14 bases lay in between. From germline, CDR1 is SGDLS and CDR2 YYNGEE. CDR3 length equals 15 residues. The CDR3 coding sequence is TGTGCCAGCAGCCCCAATTGGGGGGGTGGAAACACCATATATTTT. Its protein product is CASSPNWGGGNTIYF.

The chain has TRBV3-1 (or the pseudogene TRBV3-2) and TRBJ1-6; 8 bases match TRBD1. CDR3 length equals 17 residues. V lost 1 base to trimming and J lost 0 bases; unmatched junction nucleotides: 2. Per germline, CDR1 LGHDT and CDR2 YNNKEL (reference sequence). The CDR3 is CASSQGTGSSYNSPLHF. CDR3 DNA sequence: TGTGCCAGCAGCCAAGGGACAGGGTCCTCCTATAATTCACCCCTCCACTTT.

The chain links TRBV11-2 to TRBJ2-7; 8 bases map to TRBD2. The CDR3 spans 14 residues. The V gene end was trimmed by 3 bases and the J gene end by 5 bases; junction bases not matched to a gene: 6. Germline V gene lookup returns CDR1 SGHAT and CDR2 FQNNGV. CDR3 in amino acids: CASSLGPGGDEQYF. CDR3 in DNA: TGTGCCAGCAGCTTGGGGCCGGGAGGGGACGAGCAGTACTTC.

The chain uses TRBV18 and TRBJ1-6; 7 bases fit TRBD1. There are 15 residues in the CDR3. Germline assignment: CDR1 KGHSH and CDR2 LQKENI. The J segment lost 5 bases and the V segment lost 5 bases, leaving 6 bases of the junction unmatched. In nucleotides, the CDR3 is TGTGCCAGCTCAGGCTACAGGGGCCATAATTCACCCCTCCACTTT. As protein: CASSGYRGHNSPLHF.

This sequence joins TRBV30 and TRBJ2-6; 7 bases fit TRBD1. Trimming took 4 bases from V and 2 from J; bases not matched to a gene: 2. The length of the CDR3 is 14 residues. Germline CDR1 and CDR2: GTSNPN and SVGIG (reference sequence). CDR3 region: CAWMTGTGANVLTF. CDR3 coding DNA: TGTGCCTGGATGACAGGGACTGGGGCCAACGTCCTGACTTTC. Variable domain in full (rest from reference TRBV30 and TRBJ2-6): SQTIHQWPATLVQPVGSPLSLECTVEGTSNPNLYWYRQAAGRGLQLLFYSVGIGQISSEVPQNLSASRPQDRQFILSSKKLLLSDSGFYLCAWMTGTGANVLTFGAGSRLTVL.